This T cell receptor (beta chain) was observed in a study of blood T cell repertoires in COVID-19. Across the study: Some COVID-19 samples were acute and others convalescent; all came from the United States, Italy and Spain. PBMCs, B-cell-depleted T cells, or T cells were the source of the cDNA or gDNA that made up the material.

The CDR3 is 15 residues long. V lost 3 bases to trimming and J lost 7 bases, with 16 bases between them. Germline V CDR1 and CDR2: MNHNS, SASEGT. In the authors' workflow: Amplification of reference gene primers was used by the study to estimate nucleated cell counts. Sequencing used immunoSEQ multiplex PCR; TCRdb keeps in-frame clones, though not all of them. The V and J calls and clone size were taken over from that table, and D and trimming were inferred from the DNA. Among about 73,000 clones listed, 89% were seen once. Sequencing was done on a sample of peripheral blood. The TCR comes from a man at least 80 years old with acute or convalescent COVID-19. The chain recombines TRBV6-1 with TRBJ2-4; D possibly corresponds to TRBD1 (8 bases). CDR3 residues: CASSDLGQGGNIQYF. CDR3 DNA sequence: TGTGCCAGCAGTGACCTTGGACAGGGAGGGAACATTCAGTACTTC.